There are many counts of the clone carrying this T cell receptor (beta chain). This record comes from a study of T cell repertoires in cytomegalovirus infection. CDR3 length: 13 amino acids. Germline V CDR1 and CDR2: LGHNA, YNFKEQ. The V and J ends lost 4 bases and 4 bases, in that order; junction bases with no gene match: 2. TCRdb re-derived calls from the reads in MiXCR, one entry per CDR3 protein. Of approximately 550,000 distinct CDR3 sequences listed, approximately 17% are singletons. The sequence came from a human donor in good health (CMV status not recorded). Some clones in this sample may be carry-over from other donors' samples. The V call is TRBV4-2, the J call TRBJ1-2, with 8 nucleotides matching TRBD1. Material: CD8+ T cells from PBMCs. CDR3 coding DNA: TGTGCCAGCAGCCCACAGGGGGTCTATGGCTACACCTTC. Amino acids: CASSPQGVYGYTF.